The 15 T cell receptor beta chains presented below share a single source sample, sequenced in a study of somatic mutations in cytotoxic T cells in rheumatoid arthritis. The assay was immunoSEQ multiplex PCR, and TCRdb's table has in-frame clones only and misses some. This table has 6,700 or so clones, approximately 66% appearing once. The sequenced material came from CD8+ T cells sorted from blood. The receptors stem from a man between 40 and 49 years old in good health.

The chain links TRBV28 to TRBJ2-5; 9 nucleotides align to TRBD2. CDR3 length: 14 residues. Germline-derived CDR1 and CDR2 are MDHEN and SYDVKM. After removal of 4 bases from V and 4 bases from J, the junction contained 4 bases not matched to a gene. Here the CDR3 DNA reads TGTGCCAGCAGTTCCCCTAGCGGGATAGAGACCCAGTACTTC. Its protein product is CASSSPSGIETQYF.

The V and J genes are TRBV2 and TRBJ2-2, with a possible D match to TRBD2 (6 bases). Germline V CDR1 and CDR2: SNHLY, FYNNEI. The germline V and J ends were trimmed by 7 bases and 0 bases, with 15 bases remaining between them. The CDR3 runs 16 residues. DNA of the CDR3: TGTGCCAGCAAGTTCGGGGGAGTAGCGAACACCGGGGAGCTGTTTTTT. This translates into CASKFGGVANTGELFF.

The chain combines TRBV11-2 with TRBJ1-4; 7 bases agree with TRBD1. The length of the CDR3 is 18 residues. V was pared by 5 bases and J by 4 bases, with 16 bases of the junction left unmatched. CDR1 and CDR2 from the germline V gene are SGHAT and FQNNGV. The CDR3 is CASSGDRTGYRVNEKLFF. The CDR3 DNA follows: TGTGCCAGCAGCGGGGACAGAACGGGATATCGGGTTAATGAAAAACTGTTTTTT.

The chain combines TRBV4-2 with TRBJ1-1; possibly TRBD1 for D (6 bases). Trimming removed 1 base from V and 5 bases from J, with 11 bases in between. Germline V gene lookup returns CDR1 LGHNA and CDR2 YNFKEQ. The CDR3 covers 14 residues. CDR3 DNA sequence: TGTGCCAGCAGCCAAGTAGGGGGGCGAACTGAAGCTTTCTTT. Its protein is CASSQVGGRTEAFF.

This clone has only one observation. CDR3 in amino acids: CASSTPGGNTEAFF. The DNA for the CDR3 is TGTGCCAGTAGTACCCCAGGGGGGAACACTGAAGCTTTCTTT. This chain links TRBV19 with TRBJ1-1; TRBD1 aligns across 7 bases. There are 14 residues in the CDR3. The V and J ends lost 4 bases and 1 base, in that order; junction bases with no gene match: 3. Germline lookup yields CDR1 LNHDA and CDR2 SQIVND (reference sequence). The entire variable domain, with the rest obtained from reference TRBV19 and TRBJ1-1, is as follows: DGGITQSPKYLFRKEGQNVTLSCEQNLNHDAMYWYRQDPGQGLRLIYYSQIVNDFQKGDIAEGYSVSREKKESFPLTVTSAQKNPTAFYLCASSTPGGNTEAFFGQGTRLTVV.

This clone was observed a few times. J is TRBJ1-2 and V is TRBV29-1; no clear D gene. CDR1 SQVTM and CDR2 ANQGSEA come from the germline V gene. The V gene lost 8 bases and the J gene lost 6 bases, with 13 bases spanning the gap. CDR3 length: 11 residues. CDR3 nucleotides: TGCAGCCGCTACGGGGTGGATGGCTACACCTTC. Amino acids: CSRYGVDGYTF.

The chain links TRBV7-3 to TRBJ1-1, with 7 bases aligning to TRBD1. Per germline, CDR1 SGHTA and CDR2 FQGTGA. With V trimmed by 5 bases and J by 0 bases, 6 bases remained unmatched. The CDR3 has 15 amino acids. CDR3 DNA sequence: TGTGCCAGCAGCCAAGGCAGGGGGATGAACACTGAAGCTTTCTTT. Protein product: CASSQGRGMNTEAFF. Variable domain in full (rest from reference TRBV7-3 and TRBJ1-1): GAGVSQTPSNKVTEKGKYVELRCDPISGHTALYWYRQSLGQGPEFLIYFQGTGAADDSGLPNDRFFAVRPEGSVSTLKIQRTERGDSAVYLCASSQGRGMNTEAFFGQGTRLTVV.

V gene TRBV18 combines with J gene TRBJ1-1; the D is unclear. CDR3 length equals 17 residues. Trimming pared 0 bases from V and 0 bases from J, leaving 14 bases between. The germline CDR1 and CDR2 sequences are KGHSH and LQKENI. Written as DNA, the CDR3 is TGTGCCAGCTCACCACCGGTGTTTGTAGGGATGAACACTGAAGCTTTCTTT. Translation gives CASSPPVFVGMNTEAFF.

This clone is categorized as medium-sized. The rearrangement links TRBV27 to TRBJ2-1; the D is unclear. The CDR3 spans 15 residues. Germline CDR1 MNHEY, CDR2 SMNVEV (reference sequence). Trimming stripped 10 bases from V and 1 base from J, with 17 bases between. The CDR3 protein is CATLPQPPSYNEQFF. The CDR3 region has the DNA TGTGCCACCCTCCCCCAACCTCCTTCCTACAATGAGCAGTTCTTC.

The gene calls are TRBV23-1 and TRBJ2-4, with TRBD1 matching over 8 bases. Being an ORF, TRBV23-1 has a function that is uncertain. The CDR3 contains 16 residues. V gave up 6 bases and J gave up 0 bases; unmatched junction bases: 7. The CDR3 is CASSVDRDQAKNIQYF. The CDR3 DNA follows: TGCGCCAGCAGCGTGGACAGGGATCAAGCCAAAAACATTCAGTACTTC.

This clone is a singleton in its sample. The V and J genes are TRBV28 and TRBJ2-1, with D unclear. This CDR3 comprises 15 residues. Trimming removed 3 bases at V and 2 bases at J, with 11 bases between. Germline CDR1 and CDR2: MDHEN and SYDVKM. CDR3 amino acids: CASSLVGTTYNEQFF. DNA for the CDR3: TGTGCCAGCAGTTTGGTGGGAACCACCTACAATGAGCAGTTCTTC.

V gene TRBV7-9 combines with J gene TRBJ2-1, with 11 bases matching TRBD2. CDR1 is SEHNR, CDR2 FQNEAQ, per germline (reference sequence). CDR3 length: 17 amino acids. The V gene end was trimmed by 0 bases and the J gene end by 4 bases; junction bases not matched to a gene: 5. Here the CDR3 reads CASSLAASGGLYNEQFF. The CDR3, as DNA: TGTGCCAGCAGCTTAGCGGCTAGCGGGGGGCTTTACAATGAGCAGTTCTTC.

The chain carries TRBV20-1 and TRBJ2-1; no clear D gene. Trimming took 3 bases from V and 8 from J, leaving 8 bases between them. The CDR3 is 11 residues long. Germline V gene lookup returns CDR1 DFQATT and CDR2 SNEGSKA (reference sequence). The CDR3: CSARSPDEQFF. In DNA form, the CDR3 reads TGCAGTGCTAGGTCGCCGGATGAGCAGTTCTTC.

This chain links TRBV6-5 with TRBJ1-1; D is possibly TRBD1 (5 bases). The CDR3 has 13 residues. CDR1 is MNHEY, CDR2 SVGAGI, per germline. Trimming stripped 7 bases from V and 2 bases from J, with 11 bases between. This CDR3 is CASTRGENTEAFF. The CDR3 nucleotides are TGTGCCAGCACACGGGGCGAAAACACTGAAGCTTTCTTT.

This clone has more than one count but fewer than ten. CDR3 sequence: CASSDSSPPGHRNTEAFF. Written as DNA, the CDR3 is TGTGCCAGCAGTGATTCTTCCCCACCGGGACACAGGAACACTGAAGCTTTCTTT. The rearrangement joins TRBV25-1 to TRBJ1-1; the D gene is possibly TRBD1 (6 bases). Germline V gene sequence: CDR1 MGHDK, CDR2 SYGVNS. V lost 3 bases to trimming and J lost 1 base, with 21 bases between them. The CDR3 length is 18 residues.